The 13 T cell receptor beta chains below were found in one sample sequenced in a study of T cells after yellow fever vaccination. One entry per CDR3 protein, called by TCRdb with MiXCR from the 5' RACE reads. The sample includes more than 350,000 distinct CDR3 sequences, more than 9% of them seen just once. The sample was PBMCs, taken on the day of the first yellow fever vaccination. The receptor source for this set is a man younger than 35 who received the YFV17D yellow fever vaccine.

This clonotype has only a few counts. The chain carries TRBV6-1 and TRBJ2-3, with 8 bases lining up with TRBD2. The CDR3 consists of 14 residues. CDR1 is MNHNS, CDR2 SASEGT, per germline. Losses at the gene ends were 9 bases for V and 4 bases for J; bases not matched to a gene: 9. The CDR3 region is CASQREGGADTQYF. In nucleotides, the CDR3 is TGTGCCAGTCAACGGGAGGGGGGCGCAGATACGCAGTATTTT.

V gene TRBV4-3 combines with J gene TRBJ2-1; tentatively, D is TRBD2 (5 bases). The CDR3 is 15 residues long. The germline V gene has CDR1 LGHNA and CDR2 YSLEER. Trimming took off 3 bases at V and 9 bases at J, with 18 bases between the two ends. CDR3 nucleotide sequence: TGCGCCAGCAGCCATGTCAGGACGGGGTCGACTGAGCAGTTCTTC. Translation gives CASSHVRTGSTEQFF.

This clonotype was counted only a few times. The V gene is TRBV2, the J gene TRBJ2-1; 15 bases fit TRBD2. Germline CDR1 reads SNHLY; CDR2 reads FYNNEI. After removal of 5 bases from V and 8 bases from J, the junction contained 7 bases not matched to a gene. The CDR3 totals 16 residues. CDR3 nucleotide sequence: TGTGCCAGCAGTACAAGGACTAGCGGGGGGGCCCATGAGCAGTTCTTC. It encodes CASSTRTSGGAHEQFF.

V gene TRBV2 combines with J gene TRBJ2-1; D gene ambiguous. Germline lookup yields CDR1 SNHLY and CDR2 FYNNEI. V was pared by 4 bases and J by 7 bases, with 20 bases between. The CDR3 loop spans 16 amino acids. CDR3: CASSVASLVISNEQFF. The CDR3 nucleotides read TGTGCCAGCAGTGTGGCCTCGTTGGTCATATCAAATGAGCAGTTCTTC.

About this clonotype: A much larger clone differs by one base, so this may be a read error. This sequence joins TRBV7-2 and TRBJ2-5; the D gene is possibly TRBD1 (7 bases). The CDR3 sequence is 13 residues long. V was trimmed by 5 bases and J by 5 bases, leaving 12 bases between them. In germline, CDR1 is SGHTA, CDR2 FQGNSA. The CDR3 spells CASSPQGRETQYF. The CDR3 DNA is TGTGCCAGCAGCCCACAGGGGAGGGAGACCCAGTACTTC.

The rearrangement links TRBV6-2 or TRBV6-3 to TRBJ2-3, with D possibly matching TRBD1 (5 bases). Germline V CDR1 and CDR2: MNHEY, SVGEGT. The CDR3 totals 15 residues. Between the trimmed V and J ends, which lost 5 bases and 2 bases, there was a span of 14 bases. The CDR3 loop reads CASSPSAGFTDTQYF. CDR3 bases: TGTGCCAGCAGTCCCAGCGCAGGGTTCACAGATACGCAGTATTTT.

In this sample, this clonotype turned up many times. The chain recombines TRBV7-2 with TRBJ1-6, with a weak D call TRBD1 (6 bases). Germline V gene lookup returns CDR1 SGHTA and CDR2 FQGNSA. Trimming left V 5 bases short and J 13 bases short, with 18 bases between. The CDR3 has 14 residues. CDR3 sequence reads: CASSVGGGIPPLHF. In nucleotides, the CDR3 is TGTGCCAGCAGCGTAGGAGGGGGAATCCCCCCCCTCCACTTT. Filled out from reference TRBV7-2 and TRBJ1-6, the complete variable domain reads GAGVSQSPSNKVTEKGKDVELRCDPISGHTALYWYRQSLGQGLEFLIYFQGNSAPDKSGLPSDRFSAERTGGSVSTLTIQRTQQEDSAVYLCASSVGGGIPPLHFGNGTRLTVT.

This clonotype was seen at least ten times. The rearrangement links TRBV7-2 to TRBJ2-7; tentatively, D is TRBD2 (6 bases). Germline lookup yields CDR1 SGHTA and CDR2 FQGNSA. Trimming shortened V by 6 bases and J by 5 bases, and 20 bases separated the two germline ends. The CDR3 totals 15 residues. The CDR3 nucleotides are TGTGCCAGCAGGGCGGGACCCACAACTATCCACGAGCAGTACTTC. Protein product: CASRAGPTTIHEQYF.

This sequence joins TRBV18 and TRBJ1-3; D unclear. Germline V gene lookup returns CDR1 KGHSH and CDR2 LQKENI. V lost 3 bases, J lost 0 bases, and 9 bases lay in between. The CDR3 covers 15 residues. The CDR3 loop reads CASSPGPASGNTIYF. CDR3 sequence (DNA): TGTGCCAGCTCACCGGGCCCTGCCTCTGGAAACACCATATATTTT.

This clonotype was recorded at least ten times. This chain joins TRBV11-3 and TRBJ2-3, with TRBD2 identical over 9 bases. CDR1 is SGHNT, CDR2 YENEEA, per germline. This CDR3 is built from 18 residues. V lost 2 bases, J lost 3 bases, and 12 bases stayed unmatched. CDR3 nucleotides: TGTGCCAGCAGCTTATTGTCGGCGGGGGGGCCGGGGACAGATACGCAGTATTTT. Residues: CASSLLSAGGPGTDTQYF.

This clonotype was seen a few times. The chain combines TRBV10-3 with TRBJ2-5; no definite D call. Between the trimmed V and J ends, which lost 0 bases and 5 bases, there was a span of 7 bases. The CDR3 is 13 residues long. From germline, CDR1 is ENHRY and CDR2 SYGVKD. CDR3 region: CAISESSPETQYF. In DNA, the CDR3 is TGTGCCATCAGTGAGTCTTCCCCCGAGACCCAGTACTTC.

A few counts support this clonotype. This sequence joins TRBV2 and TRBJ2-7, with TRBD2 as a possible D gene (7 bases). Germline CDR1 SNHLY, CDR2 FYNNEI. The CDR3 spans 14 residues. Between the trimmed V and J ends, which lost 6 bases and 8 bases, there was a span of 20 bases. CDR3 protein: CASSSQRGGRKQYV. The CDR3 nucleotides are TGTGCCAGCAGCTCCCAGAGGGGGGGACGGAAGCAGTACGTC.

The chain uses TRBV2 and TRBJ2-4; 8 bases agree with TRBD1. J lost 6 bases, V lost 10 bases, and 8 bases had no gene match. The CDR3 is 13 amino acids. Germline V CDR1 and CDR2: SNHLY, FYNNEI. The DNA of the CDR3 is TGTGCCATTCAGGACAGGGCGGTAAACATTCAGTACTTC. It yields the protein CAIQDRAVNIQYF.